These 27 T cell receptor beta chains share one sample of origin, sequenced in a study of T cells expressing NK-cell markers. From its re-call of the 5' RACE reads, TCRdb lists each CDR3 protein once, without DNA. The listing contains 500,000 to 700,000 distinct CDR3 sequences. Sequenced sample: blood T cells: a sorted CD56 or NKG2C T cell subset, CD4+ or CD8+ T cells, or bulk PBMC T cells (not recorded which). These TCRs come from a man younger than 30 in good health.

The gene calls are TRBV5-1 and TRBJ2-2. The germline V gene has CDR1 SGHRS and CDR2 YFSETQ. This CDR3 spans 15 amino acids. The CDR3 sequence: CASSLTGKNTGELFF. The full variable domain, rest sourced from reference TRBV5-1 and TRBJ2-2, is KAGVTQTPRYLIKTRGQQVTLSCSPISGHRSVSWYQQTPGQGLQFLFEYFSETQRNKGNFPGRFSGRQFSNSRSEMNVSTLELGDSALYLCASSLTGKNTGELFFGEGSRLTVL.

The chain combines TRBV10-3 with TRBJ2-7; as DNA is missing, the TRBD2 call by TCRdb cannot be tested. The length of the CDR3 is 15 residues. Germline V gives CDR1 ENHRY, CDR2 SYGVKD. CDR3 sequence: CAISEQEGPGSKQYF.

The chain carries TRBV6-1 and TRBJ1-1. The CDR3 is 14 amino acids. Germline V gives CDR1 MNHNS, CDR2 SASEGT. CDR3: CASKRRTENTEAFF.

The chain has TRBV11-1 and TRBJ1-1. Germline lookup yields CDR1 SGHAT and CDR2 FQDESV (reference sequence). The CDR3 runs 20 residues. The CDR3 sequence: CASSLSRPGSQNRVNTEAFF.

V is TRBV24-1 and J is TRBJ2-2; the D call from TCRdb, TRBD1, cannot be confirmed without DNA. CDR1 KGHDR and CDR2 SFDVKD come from the germline V gene. The CDR3 has 17 amino acids. The CDR3 spells CATSDSGTGGDTGELFF.

The rearrangement uses TRBV7-2 and TRBJ2-1; with no DNA, the TCRdb D assignment of TRBD1 cannot be verified. CDR3 length equals 16 residues. Germline CDR1 reads SGHTA; CDR2 reads FQGNSA. CDR3 sequence reads: CASSLSAGTSYNEQFF.

The V call is TRBV11-2, the J call TRBJ1-1; as DNA is missing, the TRBD1 call by TCRdb cannot be tested. CDR3 length: 16 residues. CDR1 is SGHAT and CDR2 is FQNNGV in the germline V gene. The CDR3 sequence: CASRPRTGRLPTAAFF.

This chain connects TRBV15 to TRBJ2-1; without DNA, the TCRdb call of TRBD1 cannot be checked. Germline V gives CDR1 LNHNV, CDR2 YYDKDF (reference sequence). This CDR3 is 14 amino acids long. CDR3 in amino acids: CATAPDLSYNEQFF.

This chain uses TRBV5-5 with TRBJ2-1; TCRdb proposes TRBD2, but this gene call is untestable without DNA. The CDR3 covers 14 residues. The V gene's germline CDR1 is SGHKS and CDR2 YYEKEE (reference sequence). The CDR3 loop reads CASSLSGRAGEQFF.

CDR3 region: CSVPSGAEQFF. V usage is TRBV20-1 and J usage is TRBJ2-1; no DNA is available, so the TRBD2 call from TCRdb remains unchecked. The CDR3 consists of 11 residues. Germline loops: CDR1 DFQATT, CDR2 SNEGSKA (reference sequence).

The chain is built from TRBV2 and TRBJ2-1; TCRdb calls TRBD1, which cannot be checked without DNA. CDR3 size: 15 residues. CDR1 and CDR2 from the germline V gene are SNHLY and FYNNEI. This CDR3 is CASSETRQEGGEQFF.

This chain connects TRBV12-3 or TRBV12-4 to TRBJ2-3; without DNA, the TCRdb call of TRBD2 cannot be checked. This CDR3 region has 15 residues. The CDR3 loop is CASSRGTSGTDTQYF.

This CDR3 reads CASSFTGGLNNEQFF. This chain uses TRBV27 with TRBJ2-1; TCRdb reports TRBD2, a call that lacks DNA to check it against. The CDR3 runs to 15 residues. In germline, CDR1 is MNHEY, CDR2 SMNVEV (reference sequence).

The rearrangement links TRBV6-5 to TRBJ2-3; TCRdb's D gene call, TRBD1, goes unchecked for lack of DNA. Germline lookup yields CDR1 MNHEY and CDR2 SVGAGI. This CDR3 contains 16 residues. The chain's CDR3 is CASSYFGQGLQDTQYF.

The chain joins TRBV29-1 to TRBJ2-1; absent DNA, TCRdb's TRBD2 call cannot be checked. The CDR3 covers 14 residues. Germline V gives CDR1 SQVTM, CDR2 ANQGSEA. This CDR3 reads CSVEGVSSYNEQFF.

The rearrangement uses TRBV27 and TRBJ1-2; the TCRdb D gene call, TRBD1, has no DNA to confirm it. The CDR3 runs to 13 residues. The germline V gene has CDR1 MNHEY and CDR2 SMNVEV (reference sequence). The CDR3 is CASGQGGFYGYTF.

This chain connects TRBV28 to TRBJ2-3; TCRdb picks TRBD1, but there is no DNA to check that call. Germline loops: CDR1 MDHEN, CDR2 SYDVKM. The CDR3 is 15 residues long. The CDR3 reads CASSLVGGVSDTQYF.

The V call is TRBV7-8, the J call TRBJ2-1; TCRdb reports TRBD1, a call that lacks DNA to check it against. The germline V gene has CDR1 SGHVS and CDR2 FQNEAQ. The CDR3 runs 15 residues. The CDR3 here is CASSSYRDYTNEQFF.

J is TRBJ2-7 and V is TRBV7-8; lacking DNA, the TRBD1 call made by TCRdb goes unchecked. The CDR3 has 15 residues. CDR1 and CDR2 (germline): SGHVS, FQNEAQ. The CDR3 loop reads CASSPRQGNSYEQYF. Complete variable domain (other parts from reference TRBV7-8 and TRBJ2-7): GAGVSQSPRYKVAKRGQDVALRCDPISGHVSLFWYQQALGQGPEFLTYFQNEAQLDKSGLPSDRFFAERPEGSVSTLKIQRTQQEDSAVYLCASSPRQGNSYEQYFGPGTRLTVT.

This chain connects TRBV20-1 to TRBJ2-5; TCRdb returns TRBD2, unconfirmable since there is no DNA. Germline-derived CDR1 and CDR2 are DFQATT and SNEGSKA (reference sequence). The CDR3 consists of 14 residues. The CDR3 loop is CSARGSALKETQYF.

The rearrangement joins TRBV12-3 or TRBV12-4 to TRBJ2-2; TCRdb's D gene call, TRBD1, goes unchecked for lack of DNA. The CDR3 consists of 15 residues. The CDR3 is CASTLTTPGTGELFF.

The chain has TRBV4-2 and TRBJ2-5; the TCRdb D gene call, TRBD1, has no DNA to confirm it. The CDR3 extends over 18 amino acids. Germline V gene sequence: CDR1 LGHNA, CDR2 YNFKEQ. This CDR3 reads CASSQGGATSLGQETQYF.

The chain couples TRBV10-3 to TRBJ2-1; TCRdb's D gene call, TRBD1, goes unchecked for lack of DNA. The CDR3 spans 13 residues. Germline V gene data show CDR1 as ENHRY and CDR2 as SYGVKD. Here the CDR3 reads CAIGTIDHNEQFF.

The chain links TRBV6-2 or TRBV6-3 to TRBJ2-7; lacking DNA, the TRBD2 call made by TCRdb goes unchecked. Germline V lookup: CDR1 MNHEY, CDR2 SVGEGT. This CDR3 is 16 amino acids long. The CDR3 sequence is CASSYPVGPQPSEQYF.

This chain joins TRBV20-1 and TRBJ2-7; the TRBD1 assignment by TCRdb is unverifiable without DNA. Germline values: CDR1 DFQATT, CDR2 SNEGSKA (reference sequence). CDR3 length equals 13 residues. The chain's CDR3 is CSAPRDRGLEQYF.

The chain uses TRBV7-9 and TRBJ2-3. The CDR3 has 11 residues. Germline CDR1 and CDR2: SEHNR and FQNEAQ (reference sequence). The CDR3 reads CASSFLGTQYF.

The CDR3 is CASSLEGEVNEQFF. J is TRBJ2-1 and V is TRBV5-1; as DNA is missing, the TRBD2 call by TCRdb cannot be tested. The CDR3 has 14 amino acids. CDR1 is SGHRS and CDR2 is YFSETQ in the germline V gene.